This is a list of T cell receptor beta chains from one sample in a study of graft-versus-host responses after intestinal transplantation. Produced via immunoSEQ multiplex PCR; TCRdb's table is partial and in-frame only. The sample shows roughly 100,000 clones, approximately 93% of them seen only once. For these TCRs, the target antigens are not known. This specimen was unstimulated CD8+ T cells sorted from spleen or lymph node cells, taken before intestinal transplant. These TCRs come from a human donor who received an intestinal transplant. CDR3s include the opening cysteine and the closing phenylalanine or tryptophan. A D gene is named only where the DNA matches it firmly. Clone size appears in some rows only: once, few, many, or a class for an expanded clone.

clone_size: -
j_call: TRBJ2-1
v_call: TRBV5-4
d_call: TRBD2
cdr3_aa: CASSRLGRPYSYNEQFF
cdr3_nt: TGTGCCAGCAGCCGCCTCGGGAGGCCCTACTCCTACAATGAGCAGTTCTTC

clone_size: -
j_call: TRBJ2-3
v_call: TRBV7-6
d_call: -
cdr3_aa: CASSLNWPGQYTDTQYF
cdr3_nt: TGTGCCAGCAGCTTAAACTGGCCAGGCCAGTACACAGATACGCAGTATTTT

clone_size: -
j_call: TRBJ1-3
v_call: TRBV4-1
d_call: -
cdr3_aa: CASSQDAGSGNTIYF
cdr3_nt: TGCGCCAGCAGCCAAGATGCAGGCTCTGGAAACACCATATATTTT

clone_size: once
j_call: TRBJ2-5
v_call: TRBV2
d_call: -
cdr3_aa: CASTSVGGPQETQYF
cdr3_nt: TGTGCCAGCACTAGTGTGGGGGGGCCCCAAGAGACCCAGTACTTC

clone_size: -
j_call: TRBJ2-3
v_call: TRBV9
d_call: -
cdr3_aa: CASSPSISTDTQYF
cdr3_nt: TGTGCCAGCAGCCCCTCAATTAGCACAGATACGCAGTATTTT

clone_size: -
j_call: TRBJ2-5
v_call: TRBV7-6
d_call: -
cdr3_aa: CASNSGQETQYF
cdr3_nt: TGTGCCAGCAATTCGGGCCAAGAGACCCAGTACTTC

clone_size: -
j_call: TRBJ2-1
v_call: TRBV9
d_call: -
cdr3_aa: CASSGDLRGSYNEQFF
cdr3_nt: TGTGCCAGCAGCGGTGACCTCCGAGGCTCCTACAATGAGCAGTTCTTC

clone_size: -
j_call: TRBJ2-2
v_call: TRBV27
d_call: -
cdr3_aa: CASSSAYTGELFF
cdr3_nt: TGTGCCAGCAGTTCAGCATACACCGGGGAGCTGTTTTTT

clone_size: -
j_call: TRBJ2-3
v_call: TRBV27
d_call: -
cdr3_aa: CASSLILDADTQYF
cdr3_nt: TGTGCCAGCAGTTTAATACTAGACGCAGATACGCAGTATTTT

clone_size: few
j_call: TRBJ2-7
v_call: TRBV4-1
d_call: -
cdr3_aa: CASSQNYEQYF
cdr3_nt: TGCGCCAGCAGTCAAAACTACGAGCAGTACTTC

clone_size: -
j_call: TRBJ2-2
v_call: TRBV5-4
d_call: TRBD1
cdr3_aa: CASSDRDRGDTGELFF
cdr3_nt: TGTGCCAGCAGCGACCGGGACAGGGGTGACACCGGGGAGCTGTTTTTT

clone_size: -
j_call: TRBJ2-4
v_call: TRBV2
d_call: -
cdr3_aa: CASMAGRTVNIQYF
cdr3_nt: TGTGCCAGCATGGCTGGGAGGACAGTCAACATTCAGTACTTC

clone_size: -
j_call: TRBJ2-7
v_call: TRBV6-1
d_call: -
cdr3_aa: CASSERSSYEQYF
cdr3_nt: TGTGCCAGCAGTGAAAGAAGCTCCTACGAGCAGTACTTC

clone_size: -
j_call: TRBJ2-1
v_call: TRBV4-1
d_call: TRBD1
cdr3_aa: CASSQGTGFYNEQFF
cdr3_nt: TGCGCCAGCAGCCAAGGGACAGGTTTCTACAATGAGCAGTTCTTC